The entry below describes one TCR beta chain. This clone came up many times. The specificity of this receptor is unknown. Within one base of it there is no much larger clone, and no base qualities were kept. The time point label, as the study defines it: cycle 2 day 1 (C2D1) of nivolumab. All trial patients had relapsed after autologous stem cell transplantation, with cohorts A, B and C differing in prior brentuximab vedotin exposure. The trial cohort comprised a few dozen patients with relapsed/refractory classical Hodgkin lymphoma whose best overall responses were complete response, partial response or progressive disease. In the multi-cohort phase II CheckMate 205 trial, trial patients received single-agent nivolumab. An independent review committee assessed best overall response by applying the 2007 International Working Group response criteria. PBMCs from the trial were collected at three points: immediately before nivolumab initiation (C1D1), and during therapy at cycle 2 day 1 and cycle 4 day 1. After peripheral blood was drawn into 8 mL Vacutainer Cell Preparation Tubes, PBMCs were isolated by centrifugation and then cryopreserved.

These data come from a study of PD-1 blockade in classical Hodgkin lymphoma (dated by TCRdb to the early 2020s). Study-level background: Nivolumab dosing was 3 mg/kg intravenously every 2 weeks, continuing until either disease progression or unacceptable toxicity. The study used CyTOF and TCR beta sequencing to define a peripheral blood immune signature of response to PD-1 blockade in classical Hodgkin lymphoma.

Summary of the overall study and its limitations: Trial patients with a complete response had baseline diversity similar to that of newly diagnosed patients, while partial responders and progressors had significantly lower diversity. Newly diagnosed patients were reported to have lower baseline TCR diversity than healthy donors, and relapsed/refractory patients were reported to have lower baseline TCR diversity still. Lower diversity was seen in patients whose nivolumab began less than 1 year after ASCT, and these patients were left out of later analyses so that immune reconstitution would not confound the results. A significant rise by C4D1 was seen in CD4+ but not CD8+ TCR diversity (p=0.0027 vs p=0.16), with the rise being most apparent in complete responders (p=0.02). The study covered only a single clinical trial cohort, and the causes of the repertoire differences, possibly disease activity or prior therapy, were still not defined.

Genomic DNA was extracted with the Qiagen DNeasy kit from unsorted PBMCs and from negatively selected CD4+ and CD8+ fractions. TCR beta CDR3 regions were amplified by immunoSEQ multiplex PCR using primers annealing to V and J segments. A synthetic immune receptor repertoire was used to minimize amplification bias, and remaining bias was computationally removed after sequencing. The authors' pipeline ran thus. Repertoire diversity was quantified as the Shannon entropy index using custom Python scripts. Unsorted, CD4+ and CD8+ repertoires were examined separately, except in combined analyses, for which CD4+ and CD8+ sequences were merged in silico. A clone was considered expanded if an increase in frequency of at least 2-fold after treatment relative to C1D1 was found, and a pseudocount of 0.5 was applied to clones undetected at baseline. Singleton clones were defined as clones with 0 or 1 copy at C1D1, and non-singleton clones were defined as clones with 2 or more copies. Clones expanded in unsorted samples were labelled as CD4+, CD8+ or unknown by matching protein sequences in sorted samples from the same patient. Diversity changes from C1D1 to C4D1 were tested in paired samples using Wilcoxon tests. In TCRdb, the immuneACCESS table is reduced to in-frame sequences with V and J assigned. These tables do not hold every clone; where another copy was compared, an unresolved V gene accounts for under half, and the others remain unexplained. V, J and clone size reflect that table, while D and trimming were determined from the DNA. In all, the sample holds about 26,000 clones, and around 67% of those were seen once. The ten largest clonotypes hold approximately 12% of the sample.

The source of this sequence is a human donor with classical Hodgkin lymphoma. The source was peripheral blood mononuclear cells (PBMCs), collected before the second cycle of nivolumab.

The nucleotides read TGCGCCAGCACCCGGAGGTCTGGTCTGAACACTGAAGCTTTCTTT. The translation is CASTRRSGLNTEAFF. The rearrangement joined TRBV5-1 to TRBJ1-1; there is no confident call for the D gene. Deletion took 6 bases off V and 0 bases off J, with a span of 15 bases between the germline ends. Sequences SGHRS (CDR1) and YFSETQ (CDR2) are obtained from the germline V gene. The CDR3 holds 15 amino acids from the cysteine to the phenylalanine. CDR3 DNA is the only sequence kept; it has 45 bases, read in frame from the first base. With the rest looked up from the reference TRBV5-1 and TRBJ1-1 genes rather than sequenced, the full variable domain is KAGVTQTPRYLIKTRGQQVTLSCSPISGHRSVSWYQQTPGQGLQFLFEYFSETQRNKGNFPGRFSGRQFSNSRSEMNVSTLELGDSALYLCASTRRSGLNTEAFFGQGTRLTVV.